The source of this T cell receptor (beta chain) is a study of neurological immune-mediated disorders. Time point of the sample: longitudinal time-point 1 (baseline). The CDR3 length is 13 residues. Germline loops: CDR1 MNHEY, CDR2 SMNVEV (reference sequence). Trimming took off 6 bases at V and 1 base at J, with 9 bases between the two ends. Study outcomes and limitations: The level of TCR clonal expansion was highest in patients with HTLV-1-associated myelopathy and lowest in multiple sclerosis, where it fell below the level seen in healthy controls.

At least ten counts were recorded for this clonotype. Its antigen is still unknown. In TCRdb, the 5' RACE reads were re-called with MiXCR into one record per CDR3 protein. The sample has about 49,000 distinct CDR3 sequences, less than 12% seen once. This clonotype was obtained from a woman aged 40-49 years in good health. The sequenced sample was PBMCs. V and J are TRBV27 and TRBJ1-1; D is perhaps TRBD1 (5 bases). The CDR3 bases are TGTGCCAGCAGAGGGGCAGGGAACACTGAAGCTTTCTTT. Protein sequence: CASRGAGNTEAFF.